The 26 T cell receptor beta chains below all came from one sample that was sequenced in a study of cytomegalovirus exposure and HLA in healthy donors. The table came from immunoSEQ multiplex PCR; TCRdb's copy has only in-frame clones and leaves some out. The sample records 95,000 to 150,000 clones, about 90% being singletons. The specimen was PBMCs. Receptor source: a woman between 18 and 29 years old in good health and CMV-seronegative.

The chain is built from TRBV4-3 and TRBJ2-3; possible D gene TRBD2, 5 bases. Trimming took 0 bases from V and 0 from J, leaving 7 bases between them. The V gene's germline CDR1 is LGHNA and CDR2 YSLEER. This CDR3 is 15 amino acids long. The DNA for the CDR3 is TGCGCCAGCAGCCAAGATGGACTGAGCACAGATACGCAGTATTTT. Protein sequence: CASSQDGLSTDTQYF.

The rearrangement uses TRBV28 and TRBJ2-1, with 10 bases that match TRBD1. CDR3 size: 15 residues. In germline, CDR1 is MDHEN, CDR2 SYDVKM. Trimming removed 2 bases from V and 9 bases from J; junction bases left unmatched: 7. The CDR3 DNA is TGTGCCAGCAGTTTACCCGGGACAGGGGTGAGTGAGCAGTTCTTC. This codes for CASSLPGTGVSEQFF.

The count of this clone is one. The chain uses TRBV4-2 and TRBJ2-7; D is ambiguous. Germline V gene sequence: CDR1 LGHNA, CDR2 YNFKEQ. The CDR3 totals 12 residues. Trimming pared 1 base from V and 4 bases from J, leaving 5 bases between. CDR3 sequence (DNA): TGTGCCAGCAGCCAAGGTAGTTACGAGCAGTACTTC. It codes for CASSQGSYEQYF.

The chain has TRBV5-4 and TRBJ2-7; 13 positions match TRBD2. The CDR3 is 15 amino acids. The V gene end was trimmed by 3 bases and the J gene end by 3 bases; junction bases not matched to a gene: 3. Germline CDR1 SGHNT, CDR2 YYREEE (reference sequence). CDR3 sequence (DNA): TGTGCCAGCAGCTCCAGACTAGCGGGGGGCTACGAGCAGTACTTC. Its protein is CASSSRLAGGYEQYF.

The rearrangement uses TRBV27 and TRBJ2-7; 7 bases are shared with TRBD1. CDR1 is MNHEY, CDR2 SMNVEV, per germline (reference sequence). This CDR3 contains 15 residues. V lost 4 bases, J lost 7 bases, and 13 bases stayed unmatched. The CDR3 loop is CASSSSTGRSREQYF. In DNA form, the CDR3 reads TGTGCCAGCAGTTCCTCGACAGGGCGCAGTCGAGAGCAGTACTTC.

CDR3: CASSLRKTAGNTIYF. The CDR3 coding sequence is TGTGCCAGCAGCCTGAGAAAGACAGCTGGAAACACCATATATTTT. The V call is TRBV5-8, the J call TRBJ1-3; D might be TRBD1 (5 bases). Germline V CDR1 and CDR2: SGHTS, YDEGEE. The ends were cut back, 4 bases at V and 2 bases at J, with 13 bases in the middle. CDR3 length equals 15 residues.

The chain has TRBV7-2 and TRBJ1-2; no firm D call. Germline V gene sequence: CDR1 SGHTA, CDR2 FQGNSA. The V gene lost 0 bases and the J gene lost 2 bases, with 7 bases spanning the gap. The CDR3 extends over 14 amino acids. CDR3 protein: CASSLAVGNYGYTF. The DNA of the CDR3 is TGTGCCAGCAGCTTAGCAGTCGGGAACTATGGCTACACCTTC.

This clone has only a few counts. The chain employs TRBV25-1 and TRBJ2-5; no reliable D call. The CDR3 is made up of 10 amino acids. Trimming cost V 6 bases and J 4 bases, with 3 bases left between them. Germline V gene data show CDR1 as MGHDK and CDR2 as SYGVNS. CDR3 sequence (DNA): TGTGCCAGCAGACTAGAGACCCAGTACTTC. This codes for CASRLETQYF.

The CDR3 loop is CASSPGAGVLQYF. The CDR3 bases are TGTGCCAGCTCACCAGGAGCGGGAGTCCTACAGTACTTC. This chain links TRBV18 with TRBJ2-7; 8 bases align to TRBD2. V was clipped by 2 bases and J by 10 bases; unmatched bases: 7. Germline values: CDR1 KGHSH, CDR2 LQKENI. The length of the CDR3 is 13 residues.

The V and J genes are TRBV13 and TRBJ2-2, with a possible D match to TRBD1 (5 bases). Deletions cut 6 bases from V and 5 bases from J, with 10 bases between. This CDR3 region has 13 residues. The germline V gene encodes CDR1 PRHDT and CDR2 FYEKMQ (reference sequence). CDR3 nucleotide sequence: TGTGCCAGCAGAGAGGCAGGGACCGGGGAGCTGTTTTTT. Amino acids: CASREAGTGELFF.

The rearrangement links TRBV19 to TRBJ1-2, with D possibly being TRBD1 (6 bases). The V end was cut by 1 base, the J end by 6 bases, with 12 bases between. Germline loops: CDR1 LNHDA, CDR2 SQIVND (reference sequence). CDR3 length: 14 amino acids. CDR3 sequence: CASSIAWTADGYTF. DNA of the CDR3: TGTGCCAGTAGTATAGCCTGGACAGCGGATGGCTACACCTTC.

The DNA of the CDR3 is TGTGCCAGCAGTGAAGCAACAGGAAGGGGCTACACCTTC. Amino acid sequence: CASSEATGRGYTF. The gene calls are TRBV6-1 and TRBJ1-2; tentative D call: TRBD1 (5 bases). The ends were cut back, 0 bases at V and 8 bases at J, with 10 bases in the middle. In germline, CDR1 is MNHNS, CDR2 SASEGT. The CDR3 loop spans 13 amino acids.

The rearrangement links TRBV13 to TRBJ2-7; TRBD2 is a possible D gene (6 bases). CDR1 is PRHDT, CDR2 FYEKMQ, per germline (reference sequence). The V gene lost 5 bases and the J gene lost 2 bases, with 13 bases spanning the gap. The CDR3 contains 14 residues. Written as DNA, the CDR3 is TGTGCCAGCAGCACTAGACGGGGGACCTACGAGCAGTACTTC. Protein product: CASSTRRGTYEQYF.

A single count supports this clone. This rearrangement joins TRBV7-3 to TRBJ1-2; 9 positions agree with TRBD1. Germline assignment: CDR1 SGHTA and CDR2 FQGTGA. This CDR3 comprises 15 residues. Germline trimming cut 4 bases from V and 5 bases from J; bases unmatched to any gene: 8. The chain's CDR3 is CASSSQQGARYGYTF. As DNA, the CDR3 is TGTGCCAGCAGCTCGCAACAGGGGGCGAGGTATGGCTACACCTTC.

The chain employs TRBV5-6 and TRBJ1-2, with D unresolved. The CDR3 runs to 12 residues. Germline V CDR1 and CDR2: SGHDT, YYEEEE. Trimming took off 4 bases at V and 8 bases at J, with 12 bases between the two ends. Here the CDR3 reads CASSPGGEGYTF. CDR3 sequence (DNA): TGTGCCAGCAGCCCGGGAGGAGAAGGCTACACCTTC.

The chain has TRBV19 and TRBJ1-5; a weak D match, TRBD1 (6 bases). This CDR3 has 17 residues. Trimming stripped 5 bases from V and 4 bases from J, with 21 bases between. Germline V gene data show CDR1 as LNHDA and CDR2 as SQIVND (reference sequence). Here the CDR3 reads CASSQTDRTSGNQPQHF. The CDR3 nucleotides read TGTGCCAGTAGTCAGACAGACAGGACGTCGGGGAATCAGCCCCAGCATTTT.

The chain carries TRBV11-2 and TRBJ1-2; 9 bases agree with TRBD1. The CDR3 spans 14 residues. Germline V gene data show CDR1 as SGHAT and CDR2 as FQNNGV. Losses at the gene ends were 1 base for V and 8 bases for J; bases not matched to a gene: 5. CDR3 nucleotides: TGTGCCAGCAGCTTAGCGACAGGGGGAGGAGGCTACACCTTC. Encoded protein: CASSLATGGGGYTF.

This clone has a single count. The chain joins TRBV18 to TRBJ2-5, with TRBD2 matching over 12 bases. Germline-derived CDR1 and CDR2 are KGHSH and LQKENI. The CDR3 totals 17 residues. Trimming at V came to 3 bases and at J to 1 base, leaving 6 bases not matched to a gene. The CDR3 sequence: CASSPSRTSGVQETQYF. The CDR3 region has the DNA TGTGCCAGCTCACCGTCCAGGACTAGCGGGGTCCAAGAGACCCAGTACTTC.

The V call is TRBV18, the J call TRBJ2-1; TRBD2 aligns across 14 bases. V lost 0 bases to trimming and J lost 8 bases; unmatched junction nucleotides: 3. The CDR3 spans 16 residues. From germline, CDR1 is KGHSH and CDR2 LQKENI. The CDR3 sequence: CASSPPGTSGRDEQFF. CDR3 DNA: TGTGCCAGCTCACCACCTGGGACTAGCGGGAGAGATGAGCAGTTCTTC.

Notes on this clone: This CDR3 fails to terminate in the conserved phenylalanine or tryptophan, so it likely reflects a read error. The rearrangement links TRBV30 to TRBJ1-1; 9 bases line up with TRBD1. CDR1 and CDR2 from the germline V gene are GTSNPN and SVGIG (reference sequence). V dropped 4 bases and J dropped 3; count of bases not matched to a gene: 6. This CDR3 spans 14 amino acids. The CDR3: CAWNDRGSYTEAFS. CDR3 in DNA: TGTGCCTGGAACGACAGGGGGTCGTACACTGAAGCTTTCTCT.

The count of this clone is one. The chain joins TRBV28 to TRBJ1-5; a possible D gene is TRBD1 (5 bases). This CDR3 is 15 amino acids long. The germline V gene encodes CDR1 MDHEN and CDR2 SYDVKM. The germline V and J ends were trimmed by 8 bases and 6 bases, with 20 bases remaining between them. CDR3 bases: TGTGCCAGCCAACTAACGCAGGGAACTGCTCAGCCCCAGCATTTT. Amino acids: CASQLTQGTAQPQHF.

This chain connects TRBV7-9 to TRBJ2-1, with 7 positions matching TRBD2. V was pared by 2 bases and J by 3 bases, with 4 bases of the junction left unmatched. Germline values: CDR1 SEHNR, CDR2 FQNEAQ (reference sequence). This CDR3 has 15 residues. In DNA form, the CDR3 reads TGTGCCAGCAGCTTATGGCGGGAGCGCTACAATGAGCAGTTCTTC. Its translation is CASSLWRERYNEQFF.

The rearrangement links TRBV6-4 to TRBJ2-1; the match to TRBD2 covers 7 bases. Germline lookup yields CDR1 MRHNA and CDR2 SNTAGT. The ends lost 0 bases at V and 8 bases at J; junction bases unmatched: 7. This CDR3 is 15 amino acids long. The CDR3 loop is CASSDSGSSGDEQFF. The CDR3 DNA reads TGTGCCAGCAGTGACTCAGGTTCTAGCGGAGATGAGCAGTTCTTC.

This clone has just one count. The chain uses TRBV28 and TRBJ2-2; D is perhaps TRBD1 (5 bases). Germline V CDR1 and CDR2: MDHEN, SYDVKM. The V end was cut by 6 bases, the J end by 6 bases, with 14 bases between. CDR3 length: 14 amino acids. The CDR3 DNA reads as TGTGCCAGCAGCCACCAGGGTATCCCCGGGGAGCTGTTTTTT. Translated: CASSHQGIPGELFF.

The rearrangement joins TRBV5-1 to TRBJ2-1; 9 bases align to TRBD2. The CDR3 length is 16 residues. Looked up from germline, CDR1 is SGHRS and CDR2 is YFSETQ. V shed 4 bases and J 6 bases; nucleotides not matched to a gene: 11. The CDR3 here is CASSPAGGRFSNEQFF. CDR3 DNA sequence: TGCGCCAGCAGCCCGGCGGGGGGGCGTTTTAGCAATGAGCAGTTCTTC.

The chain uses TRBV5-4 and TRBJ2-1, with 9 bases fitting TRBD2. The CDR3 contains 15 residues. The V gene's germline CDR1 is SGHNT and CDR2 YYREEE (reference sequence). After removal of 0 bases from V and 7 bases from J, the junction contained 5 bases not matched to a gene. The CDR3 protein is CASSLGGLAWNEQFF. The CDR3 DNA sequence: TGTGCCAGCAGCTTGGGGGGACTAGCATGGAATGAGCAGTTCTTC.